Below, 25 T cell receptor beta chains from the same sample are listed, as sequenced in a study of vaccination effects on CD4 cells after COVID-19. The table came from immunoSEQ multiplex PCR; TCRdb's copy has only in-frame clones and leaves some out. The sample shows 13,000 or so clones, approximately 70% of them seen only once. These receptors lack a known antigen. Sequencing in the ViraFEST assay came after antigen-specific CD4+ T cells had been expanded with viral peptide pools, which were used to stimulate PBMC. A roughly 10-day culture period preceded the isolation of CD4+ T cells. Their SARS-CoV-2 infection, verified by PCR, occurred between March and December 2020. Each participant received a vaccine that was either BNT162b2 or mRNA-1273, given as two doses. The sample consisted of CD4+ T cells from PBMCs cultured with HCoV-NL63 spike peptides, taken after COVID-19 vaccination. These receptors came from a human donor who had a prior SARS-CoV-2 infection.

The genes are TRBV6-5 and TRBJ2-2; 10 bases fit TRBD1. The V gene's germline CDR1 is MNHEY and CDR2 SVGAGI. Losses at the gene ends were 3 bases for V and 2 bases for J; bases not matched to a gene: 3. The length of the CDR3 is 16 residues. CDR3 loop: CASSYDRGLNTGELFF. The CDR3 bases are TGTGCCAGCAGTTATGACAGGGGGCTTAACACCGGGGAGCTGTTTTTT.

The V call is TRBV7-6, the J call TRBJ2-1; 12 bases fit TRBD2. The CDR3 is 18 amino acids. J lost 9 bases, V lost 4 bases, and 16 bases had no gene match. From germline, CDR1 is SGHVS and CDR2 FNYEAQ. CDR3 DNA sequence: TGTGCCAGCAGCTCCGGACTAGCGGGATCTATCCCTGGTAGTGAGCAGTTCTTC. This translates into CASSSGLAGSIPGSEQFF.

The chain carries TRBV7-3 and TRBJ1-2; D is perhaps TRBD1 (6 bases). Trimming cost V 3 bases and J 8 bases, with 13 bases left between them. The CDR3 has 13 residues. Germline V gene data show CDR1 as SGHTA and CDR2 as FQGTGA. The CDR3 region is CASSFRGGAGYTF. The CDR3 DNA reads as TGTGCCAGCAGCTTTCGGGGGGGCGCAGGCTACACCTTC.

The chain has TRBV12-3 or TRBV12-4 and TRBJ1-1, with D unresolved. V dropped 6 bases and J dropped 6 bases, with 11 bases sitting between them. This CDR3 is 12 amino acids long. CDR3 nucleotides: TGTGCCAGCAGAATCCAAGGATCTGAAGCTTTCTTT. This encodes CASRIQGSEAFF.

The V and J genes are TRBV18 and TRBJ2-3; TRBD2 aligns across 8 bases. This CDR3 has 17 residues. The junction had 10 bases not matched to a gene; V was cut back by 2 bases and J by 3 bases. Per germline, CDR1 KGHSH and CDR2 LQKENI. The CDR3 here is CASSPGPGREVTDTQYF. In DNA, the CDR3 is TGTGCCAGCTCACCAGGTCCAGGGCGGGAGGTAACAGATACGCAGTATTTT.

The chain combines TRBV10-1 with TRBJ2-5; a possible D gene is TRBD2 (6 bases). V lost 4 bases, J lost 2 bases, and 14 bases lay in between. CDR1 and CDR2 (germline): WNHNN, SYGVQD (reference sequence). The CDR3 has 15 amino acids. The CDR3 reads CASSVGGACQETQYF. CDR3 DNA: TGCGCCAGCAGTGTTGGAGGGGCTTGTCAAGAGACCCAGTACTTC.

This sequence joins TRBV6-5 and TRBJ1-5; D unclear. Trimming cost V 6 bases and J 1 base, with 13 bases left between them. Germline-derived CDR1 and CDR2 are MNHEY and SVGAGI. CDR3 length equals 15 residues. The CDR3 loop is CASRHTSTSNQPQHF. Here the CDR3 DNA reads TGTGCCAGCAGACACACGAGCACAAGCAATCAGCCCCAGCATTTT.

This clone was picked up a small number of times. The CDR3 DNA reads as TGTGCCAGCAGCCAGGTCCAGGGAAGGATGGAGACCCAGTACTTC. Its protein is CASSQVQGRMETQYF. This sequence joins TRBV14 and TRBJ2-5, with D possibly being TRBD1 (5 bases). Trimming left V 3 bases short and J 5 bases short, with 16 bases between. CDR1 is SGHDN and CDR2 is FVKESK in the germline V gene. The CDR3 is 15 amino acids.

The sample holds a few counts of this clone. The chain joins TRBV27 to TRBJ2-7; 7 bases fit TRBD2. J gave up 0 bases and V 5 bases, and 7 bases lay outside the gene matches. This CDR3 comprises 15 residues. CDR1 and CDR2 (germline): MNHEY, SMNVEV (reference sequence). CDR3 sequence reads: CASSPRTGGSYEQYF. CDR3 coding DNA: TGTGCCAGCAGTCCCCGGACGGGGGGCTCCTACGAGCAGTACTTC.

The chain carries TRBV2 and TRBJ2-2; D is undetermined. Germline CDR1 is SNHLY and CDR2 is FYNNEI. The CDR3 spans 15 residues. V lost 5 bases and J 3 bases, leaving 13 bases between the germline ends. CDR3 DNA: TGTGCCAGCAGTATAGACGGACGGTACACCGGGGAGCTGTTTTTT. Its protein product is CASSIDGRYTGELFF.

The rearrangement links TRBV11-1 to TRBJ2-5, with a tentative D call TRBD1 (5 bases). The length of the CDR3 is 15 residues. The V end lost 2 bases, the J end lost 2 bases, and 12 bases lay between the germline ends. CDR1 and CDR2 (germline): SGHAT, FQDESV (reference sequence). This CDR3 is CASSLSYAGQETQYF. The CDR3 bases are TGTGCCAGCAGCTTAAGTTATGCAGGGCAAGAGACCCAGTACTTC.

In this sample, this clone turned up once. The chain combines TRBV5-1 with TRBJ2-1; perhaps TRBD1 as D (5 bases). CDR1 and CDR2 from the germline V gene are SGHRS and YFSETQ. The ends were cut back, 0 bases at V and 9 bases at J, with 13 bases in the middle. The CDR3 spans 14 residues. CDR3 loop: CASSLGFGQGEQFF. CDR3 DNA: TGCGCCAGCAGCTTGGGGTTTGGTCAGGGTGAGCAGTTCTTC.

V usage is TRBV5-4 and J usage is TRBJ1-2, with D possibly TRBD1 on 6 matching bases. The V end was cut by 0 bases, the J end by 4 bases, with 10 bases between. This CDR3 has 14 amino acids. In germline, CDR1 is SGHNT, CDR2 YYREEE (reference sequence). In DNA form, the CDR3 reads TGTGCCAGCAGCTTGGACCCGGGGGCCTATGGCTACACCTTC. Amino acids: CASSLDPGAYGYTF.

There are a few counts of this clone. This chain connects TRBV5-1 to TRBJ2-7; possible D gene TRBD1, 6 bases. Per the germline V gene, CDR1 is SGHRS and CDR2 is YFSETQ. Trimming left V 0 bases short and J 2 bases short, with 9 bases between. CDR3 length: 14 residues. As DNA, the CDR3 is TGCGCCAGCAGCTTGGTGGCAGGGGCCTACGAGCAGTACTTC. Encoded protein: CASSLVAGAYEQYF. The full variable domain, completed using reference TRBV5-1 and TRBJ2-7, is KAGVTQTPRYLIKTRGQQVTLSCSPISGHRSVSWYQQTPGQGLQFLFEYFSETQRNKGNFPGRFSGRQFSNSRSEMNVSTLELGDSALYLCASSLVAGAYEQYFGPGTRLTVT.

The CDR3 spells CASSNEEAKFSLF. The CDR3 coding sequence is TGTGCCAGCAGCAATGAGGAGGCCAAATTCTCCCTCTTT. V usage is TRBV21-1 and J usage is TRBJ1-1. TRBV21-1 is a pseudogene. This CDR3 region has 13 residues.

The gene calls are TRBV12-1 and TRBJ1-1; TRBD1, as called in the table, went unchecked against the DNA. TRBV12-1 is a pseudogene segment. The CDR3 consists of 16 residues. DNA for the CDR3: TGTGCCAGCAGCCGGACCCTGACAGGGGGCGGCACTGAAGCTTTCTTT. Encoded protein: CASSRTLTGGGTEAFF.

The chain has TRBV2 and TRBJ1-6; perhaps TRBD1 as D (6 bases). The CDR3 length is 14 residues. Trimming removed 7 bases at V and 6 bases at J, with 13 bases between. Germline V gene sequence: CDR1 SNHLY, CDR2 FYNNEI. DNA of the CDR3: TGTGCCAGCACCTCGGGACATGTTAATTCACCCCTCCACTTT. It specifies CASTSGHVNSPLHF. The variable domain in full, completed from reference TRBV2 and TRBJ1-6, reads EPEVTQTPSHQVTQMGQEVILRCVPISNHLYFYWYRQILGQKVEFLVSFYNNEISEKSEIFDDQFSVERPDGSNFTLKIRSTKLEDSAMYFCASTSGHVNSPLHFGNGTRLTVT.

The rearrangement uses TRBV5-1 and TRBJ2-3, with 12 bases identical to TRBD2. Unmatched junction bases numbered 6, after V lost 4 bases and J lost 3 bases. The CDR3 length is 16 residues. Germline values: CDR1 SGHRS, CDR2 YFSETQ. The CDR3 reads CASSKTSGGTTDTQYF. As DNA, the CDR3 is TGCGCCAGCAGCAAGACTAGCGGGGGAACAACAGATACGCAGTATTTT.

The J gene is TRBJ1-1, the V gene TRBV11-3; weak D call: TRBD1 (5 bases). The V gene's germline CDR1 is SGHNT and CDR2 YENEEA. With 5 bases removed from V and 5 bases from J, the gap between germline ends came to 15 bases. The CDR3 runs to 14 residues. The CDR3 region is CASSIAGRSTEAFF. The CDR3 region has the DNA TGTGCCAGCAGCATAGCAGGGAGGAGTACTGAAGCTTTCTTT.

The CDR3 loop reads CASSPGTSWDTQYF. DNA for the CDR3: TGTGCCAGCAGCCCCGGGACTAGTTGGGATACGCAGTATTTT. The rearrangement links TRBV3-1 (or the pseudogene TRBV3-2) to TRBJ2-3, with TRBD2 matching over 8 bases. Germline V gene sequence: CDR1 LGHDT, CDR2 YNNKEL (reference sequence). V trimming: 4 bases; J trimming: 6 bases; junction bases outside the gene matches: 6. This CDR3 has 14 amino acids.

This chain uses TRBV19 with TRBJ2-2, with 14 positions matching TRBD2. This CDR3 spans 16 amino acids. Germline V gene lookup returns CDR1 LNHDA and CDR2 SQIVND (reference sequence). The ends lost 11 bases at V and 5 bases at J; junction bases unmatched: 10. The chain's CDR3 is CAAGGRTSGGTGELFF. The CDR3 DNA sequence: TGTGCCGCAGGAGGCCGGACTAGCGGGGGGACCGGGGAGCTGTTTTTT.

This clone is a singleton in its sample. This chain connects TRBV10-3 to TRBJ2-7; D is undetermined. The CDR3 totals 17 residues. Trimming shortened V by 0 bases and J by 2 bases, and 17 bases separated the two germline ends. Germline V CDR1 and CDR2: ENHRY, SYGVKD. The CDR3 protein is CAISESLVGRGAYEQYF. The CDR3 DNA is TGTGCCATCAGTGAGTCGTTAGTCGGGCGCGGAGCCTACGAGCAGTACTTC.

This chain links TRBV5-1 with TRBJ2-1; 7 bases match TRBD2. The ends lost 4 bases at V and 6 bases at J; junction bases unmatched: 10. This CDR3 has 15 amino acids. In germline, CDR1 is SGHRS, CDR2 YFSETQ. CDR3 in amino acids: CASSPKGLESNEQFF. For the CDR3, the DNA is TGCGCCAGCAGCCCGAAAGGACTAGAAAGCAATGAGCAGTTCTTC.

V is TRBV19 and J is TRBJ2-2; 8 bases line up with TRBD1. CDR1 is LNHDA, CDR2 SQIVND, per germline (reference sequence). Unmatched junction bases numbered 3, after V lost 6 bases and J lost 6 bases. The CDR3 is 13 amino acids. In DNA, the CDR3 is TGTGCCAGTAGCCAACAGGGGGCCGGGGAGCTGTTTTTT. Protein sequence: CASSQQGAGELFF.

By sample share, this clone is large. This chain links TRBV5-1 with TRBJ1-4; weak D call: TRBD1 (6 bases). From germline, CDR1 is SGHRS and CDR2 YFSETQ. The CDR3 extends over 14 amino acids. The V end was cut by 4 bases, the J end by 8 bases, with 15 bases between. CDR3 amino acids: CASSPQGSGEKLFF. In DNA, the CDR3 is TGCGCCAGCAGCCCTCAGGGGAGTGGGGAAAAACTGTTTTTT.